The clone carrying this T cell receptor beta chain appeared a few times. Its target is unknown. In the PCR, 60 Vbeta and 13 Jbeta primers were used. Measured with immunoSEQ multiplex PCR; TCRdb has only the in-frame clones, and not every one. The sample has around 140,000 clones, roughly 80% seen once. The record originates from a study of cytomegalovirus exposure and HLA in healthy donors. General study points: Immune exposure information comprised only CMV serostatus. Prediction of most subjects' HLA-A and HLA-B alleles by TCR beta sequences was reportedly accurate. Researchers catalogued 164 TCR beta chains as cytomegalovirus-associated. Analysis was carried out at a later point, and it linked a missense DCLRE1C variant to TCR beta V- and J-gene trimming.

V shed 2 bases, J shed 7 bases, and the junction held 3 bases outside the gene matches. This CDR3 spans 15 amino acids. CDR1 and CDR2 (germline): MNHEY, SMNVEV (reference sequence). The sequence came from a woman aged 55-69 years in good health and CMV-seronegative. Sample: PBMCs. The chain employs TRBV27 and TRBJ1-4; 11 bases agree with TRBD1. The CDR3 loop reads CASSLRGTGGEKLFF. The DNA of the CDR3 is TGTGCCAGCAGTTTAAGAGGGACAGGGGGTGAAAAACTGTTTTTT.